This T cell receptor (beta chain) was captured in a study of early T cells in non-severe SARS-CoV-2 infection. Study in general: Chains were unpaired, as sequencing was done on bulk RNA from unsorted whole blood.

Looked up from germline, CDR1 is SGHRS and CDR2 is YFSETQ. The CDR3 is made up of 15 amino acids. Trimming pared 1 base from V and 4 bases from J, leaving 11 bases between. TCRdb fed the 5' RACE reads into MiXCR, producing one record per CDR3 protein. Of some 71,000 distinct CDR3 sequences listed, over 10% are singletons. This sequence was found in an adult who was a healthcare worker with PCR-confirmed SARS-CoV-2 infection or an uninfected control (not recorded which). The sequences come from whole blood, collected at baseline. V gene TRBV5-1 combines with J gene TRBJ2-2; D is uncertain. The CDR3 here is CASSLRPASTGELFF. In DNA form, the CDR3 reads TGCGCCAGCAGCTTGCGACCGGCGAGCACCGGGGAGCTGTTTTTT.